The 5 T cell receptor beta chains given below trace back to one sample, sequenced in a study of blood T cells in healthy people across ages. Using a J-beta primer mix together with a sample-barcoded 5' primer, a second PCR was run for about 6 to 11 cycles. TCRdb reanalysed the 5' RACE reads using MiXCR and keeps one entry per CDR3 protein. The table lists 1,300,000 or so distinct CDR3 sequences, roughly 64% of them singletons. The specimen sequenced was blood. These receptor sequences come from a man aged 18 to 29 in good health.

This clonotype was seen more than once but under ten times. The J gene is TRBJ1-6, the V gene TRBV28; D possibly corresponds to TRBD1 (5 bases). Germline assignment: CDR1 MDHEN and CDR2 SYDVKM. V gave up 10 bases and J gave up 2 bases, with 15 bases separating them. This CDR3 region has 15 residues. For the CDR3, the DNA is TGTGCCACCCTTCACCAGGGCACCTATAATTCACCCCTCCACTTT. Protein product: CATLHQGTYNSPLHF. The full variable domain, with the rest looked up from reference TRBV28 and TRBJ1-6, is DVKVTQSSRYLVKRTGEKVFLECVQDMDHENMFWYRQDPGLGLRLIYFSYDVKMKEKGDIPEGYSVSREKKERFSLILESASTNQTSMYLCATLHQGTYNSPLHFGNGTRLTVT.

V and J are TRBV4-3 and TRBJ2-1, with TRBD2 identical over 7 bases. This CDR3 has 16 residues. In germline, CDR1 is LGHNA, CDR2 YSLEER. Trimming removed 5 bases from V and 6 bases from J; junction bases left unmatched: 13. The CDR3 reads CASSSSRLGGSNEQFF. The DNA of the CDR3 is TGCGCCAGCAGCTCCTCTAGGTTGGGGGGGAGCAATGAGCAGTTCTTC.

The chain joins TRBV7-2 to TRBJ2-5, with 7 bases that match TRBD1. The CDR3 spans 17 residues. Germline V gives CDR1 SGHTA, CDR2 FQGNSA. Trimming took 3 bases from V and 2 from J; bases not matched to a gene: 12. This CDR3 reads CASSFYRGRFTQETQYF. Written as DNA, the CDR3 is TGTGCCAGCAGCTTTTACAGGGGCAGATTTACACAAGAGACCCAGTACTTC.

This clonotype is a singleton in its sample. V is TRBV5-1 and J is TRBJ2-1; D may be TRBD1 or TRBD2 (5 bases each). This CDR3 spans 13 amino acids. Between the trimmed V and J ends, which lost 4 bases and 6 bases, there was a span of 11 bases. Per the germline V gene, CDR1 is SGHRS and CDR2 is YFSETQ. CDR3 protein: CASSGAGSNEQFF. The CDR3 bases are TGCGCCAGCAGCGGCGCAGGGAGCAATGAGCAGTTCTTC.

This clonotype was seen a handful of times. J is TRBJ2-5 and V is TRBV7-6; D is unresolved. Gene TRBJ2-7 matches the end of the DNA better, so the J call may be wrong. The length of the CDR3 is 15 residues. The V gene's germline CDR1 is SGHVS and CDR2 FNYEAQ. The CDR3 here is CASSLGNSLVFEQYF. The CDR3 DNA reads TGTGCCAGCAGCTTAGGGAATAGCTTAGTGTTCGAGCAGTACTTC.